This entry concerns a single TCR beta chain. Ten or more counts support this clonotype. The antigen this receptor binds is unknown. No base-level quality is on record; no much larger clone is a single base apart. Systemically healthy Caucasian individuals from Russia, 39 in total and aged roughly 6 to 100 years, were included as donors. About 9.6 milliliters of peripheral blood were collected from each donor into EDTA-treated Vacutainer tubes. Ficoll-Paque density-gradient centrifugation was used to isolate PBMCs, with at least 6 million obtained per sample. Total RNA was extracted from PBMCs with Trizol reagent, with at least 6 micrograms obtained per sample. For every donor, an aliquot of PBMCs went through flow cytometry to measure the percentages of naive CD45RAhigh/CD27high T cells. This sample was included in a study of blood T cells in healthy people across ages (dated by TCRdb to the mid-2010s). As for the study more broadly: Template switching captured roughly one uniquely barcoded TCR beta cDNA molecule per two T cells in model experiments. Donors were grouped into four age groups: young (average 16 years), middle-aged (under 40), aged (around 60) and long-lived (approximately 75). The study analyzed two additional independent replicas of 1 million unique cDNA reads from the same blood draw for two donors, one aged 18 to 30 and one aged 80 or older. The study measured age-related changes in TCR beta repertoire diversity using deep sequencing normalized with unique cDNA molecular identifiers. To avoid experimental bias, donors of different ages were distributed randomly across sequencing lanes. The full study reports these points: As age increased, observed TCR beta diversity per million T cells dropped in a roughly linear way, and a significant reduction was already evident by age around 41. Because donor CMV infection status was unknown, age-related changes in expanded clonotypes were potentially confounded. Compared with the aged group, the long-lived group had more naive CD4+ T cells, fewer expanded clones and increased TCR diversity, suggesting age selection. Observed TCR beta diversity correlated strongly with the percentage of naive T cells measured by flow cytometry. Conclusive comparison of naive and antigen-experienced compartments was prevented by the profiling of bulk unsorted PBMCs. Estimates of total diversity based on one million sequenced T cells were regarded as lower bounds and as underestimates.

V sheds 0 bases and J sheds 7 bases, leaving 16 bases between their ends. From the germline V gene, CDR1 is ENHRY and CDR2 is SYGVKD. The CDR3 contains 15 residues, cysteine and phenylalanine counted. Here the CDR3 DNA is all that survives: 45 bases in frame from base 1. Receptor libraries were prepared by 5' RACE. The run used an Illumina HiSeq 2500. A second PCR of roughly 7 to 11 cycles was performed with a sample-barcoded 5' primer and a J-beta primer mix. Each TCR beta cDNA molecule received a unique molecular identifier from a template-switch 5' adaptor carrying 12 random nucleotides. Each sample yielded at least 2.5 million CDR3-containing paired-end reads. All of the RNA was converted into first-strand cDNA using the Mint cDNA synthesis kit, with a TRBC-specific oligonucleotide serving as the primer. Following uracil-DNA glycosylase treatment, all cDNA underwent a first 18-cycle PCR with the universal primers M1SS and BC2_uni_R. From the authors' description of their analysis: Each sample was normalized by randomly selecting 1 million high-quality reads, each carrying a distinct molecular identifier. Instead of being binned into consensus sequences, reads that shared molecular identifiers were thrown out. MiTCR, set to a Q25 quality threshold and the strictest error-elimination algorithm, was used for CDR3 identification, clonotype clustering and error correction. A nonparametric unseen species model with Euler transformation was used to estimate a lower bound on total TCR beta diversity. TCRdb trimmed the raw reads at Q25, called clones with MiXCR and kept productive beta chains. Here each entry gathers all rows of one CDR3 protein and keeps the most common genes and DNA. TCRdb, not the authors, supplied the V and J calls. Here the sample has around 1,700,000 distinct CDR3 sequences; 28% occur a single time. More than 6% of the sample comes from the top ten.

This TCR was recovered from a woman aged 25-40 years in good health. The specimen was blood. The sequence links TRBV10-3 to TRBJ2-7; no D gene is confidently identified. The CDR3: CAISESISLPTEQYF. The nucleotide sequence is TGTGCCATCAGTGAGTCGATTTCCCTGCCTACAGAGCAGTACTTC.